The clone carrying this T cell receptor beta chain was recorded many times. Authors of the study amplified TCR beta CDR3 regions from RNA transcripts. The TCR CDR3 first-round RT-PCR relied on the HTBI primer set. TCRdb analysed the multiplex PCR reads with MiXCR anew, one entry per CDR3 protein. The sample holds some 620,000 distinct CDR3 sequences, 15% to 20% seen once. This specimen belongs to a study of T cells in Graves' hyperthyroidism and ophthalmopathy. This CDR3 spans 13 amino acids. Germline CDR1 is MNHNS and CDR2 is SASEGT. The V end lost 3 bases, the J end lost 3 bases, and 8 bases lay between the germline ends. An absence of ophthalmopathy progression within 18 months meant stable Graves' hyperthyroidism. About 10 ml fresh peripheral blood yielded the PBMCs.

The sequenced sample was blood. The receptor comes from a woman aged 30 to 39 with Graves' hyperthyroidism. The chain recombines TRBV6-1 with TRBJ2-5, with a weak D call TRBD1 (5 bases). The CDR3 bases are TGTGCCAGCAGTGACGAGACAGAAGAGACCCAGTACTTC. This encodes CASSDETEETQYF.